A selection of T cell receptor beta chains follows, all from one sample in a study of blood T cell repertoires in COVID-19. Measured with immunoSEQ multiplex PCR; TCRdb has only the in-frame clones, and not every one. Among fewer than 150,000 clones listed, 70% to 90% were seen once. Source material: peripheral blood. These receptors came from a man in his forties or fifties with acute or convalescent COVID-19. Both conserved end residues are part of each CDR3. Each record gives: clone size, D gene, J gene, V gene, CDR3 DNA, CDR3 protein. D genes are given only for firm matches. Size tells how often a clone was seen (once, few, many) or the class of an expanded clone, and some rows leave it out.

abundance: NA; d_gene: NA; j_gene: TRBJ1-5; v_gene: TRBV7-9; CDR3nt: TGTGCCAGCAGCCTCGACAGGCACAATCAGCCCCAGCATTTT; CDR3aa: CASSLDRHNQPQHF
abundance: NA; d_gene: TRBD2; j_gene: TRBJ2-1; v_gene: TRBV6-5; CDR3nt: TGTGCCAGCAGCCAGACTAGCGGGGACAATGAGCAGTTCTTC; CDR3aa: CASSQTSGDNEQFF
abundance: few; d_gene: NA; j_gene: TRBJ1-3; v_gene: TRBV3-1/TRBV3-2; CDR3nt: TGTGCCAGCAGCCAAGACTTGAGCTCTGGAAACACCATATATTTT; CDR3aa: CASSQDLSSGNTIYF
abundance: NA; d_gene: NA; j_gene: TRBJ2-3; v_gene: TRBV19; CDR3nt: TGTGCCAGTATGGGACCAGGGGCCGGGGCAGATACGCAGTATTTT; CDR3aa: CASMGPGAGADTQYF
abundance: NA; d_gene: NA; j_gene: TRBJ1-2; v_gene: TRBV6-5; CDR3nt: TGTGCCAGCAGTTACCGGACAGATCCAACTAACTATGGCTACACCTTC; CDR3aa: CASSYRTDPTNYGYTF
abundance: NA; d_gene: TRBD2; j_gene: TRBJ2-2; v_gene: TRBV5-1; CDR3nt: TGCGCCAGCAGCTTCAGCGGGGGGAACACCGGGGAGCTGTTTTTT; CDR3aa: CASSFSGGNTGELFF
abundance: NA; d_gene: NA; j_gene: TRBJ1-3; v_gene: TRBV7-9; CDR3nt: TGTGCCAGCAGCTTAGATTTCGGGGCTGGAAACACCATATATTTT; CDR3aa: CASSLDFGAGNTIYF
abundance: NA; d_gene: NA; j_gene: TRBJ2-1; v_gene: TRBV7-9; CDR3nt: TGTGCCAGCAGCTCCCCCTCCAAGAGCTCCTACAATGAGCAGTTCTTC; CDR3aa: CASSSPSKSSYNEQFF
abundance: NA; d_gene: NA; j_gene: TRBJ2-1; v_gene: TRBV7-9; CDR3nt: TGTGCCAGCAGCTTTAACTACAATGAGCAGTTCTTC; CDR3aa: CASSFNYNEQFF
abundance: NA; d_gene: NA; j_gene: TRBJ2-7; v_gene: TRBV6-5; CDR3nt: TGTGCCAGCAGCCGTCTCTCTTACGAGCAGTACTTC; CDR3aa: CASSRLSYEQYF
abundance: NA; d_gene: TRBD1; j_gene: TRBJ2-3; v_gene: TRBV2; CDR3nt: TGTGCCATTACATGGACAGGGGACACAGATACGCAGTATTTT; CDR3aa: CAITWTGDTDTQYF
abundance: NA; d_gene: NA; j_gene: TRBJ2-5; v_gene: TRBV30; CDR3nt: TGTGCCTGGGCTCAAAAGACGGGAGAGACCCAGTACTTC; CDR3aa: CAWAQKTGETQYF
abundance: few; d_gene: TRBD2; j_gene: TRBJ2-7; v_gene: TRBV4-1; CDR3nt: TGCGCCAGCAGCCAAGAAGAAGCGGGGAGCTCCTACGAGCAGTACTTC; CDR3aa: CASSQEEAGSSYEQYF
abundance: NA; d_gene: NA; j_gene: TRBJ2-1; v_gene: TRBV14; CDR3nt: TGTGCCAGCAGCCAACGCCTAAACAATGAGCAGTTCTTC; CDR3aa: CASSQRLNNEQFF
abundance: NA; d_gene: TRBD1; j_gene: TRBJ1-2; v_gene: TRBV5-1; CDR3nt: TGCGCCAGTGTGGGACAGTTCGGTAACTATGGCTACACCTTC; CDR3aa: CASVGQFGNYGYTF
abundance: NA; d_gene: TRBD2; j_gene: TRBJ2-5; v_gene: TRBV6-1; CDR3nt: TGTGCCAGCAGTGAACTAGCGGGGGGAGAGACCCAGTACTTC; CDR3aa: CASSELAGGETQYF
abundance: NA; d_gene: TRBD1; j_gene: TRBJ2-1; v_gene: TRBV2; CDR3nt: TGTGCCAGCAGTGAAAAATACAGGGGTAGCTACAATGAGCAGTTCTTC; CDR3aa: CASSEKYRGSYNEQFF
abundance: NA; d_gene: NA; j_gene: TRBJ1-1; v_gene: TRBV7-2; CDR3nt: TGTGCCAGCAGCAACGGAGGGAGCACTGAAGCTTTCTTT; CDR3aa: CASSNGGSTEAFF
abundance: NA; d_gene: NA; j_gene: TRBJ1-1; v_gene: TRBV6-1; CDR3nt: TGTGCCAGCAGTGAAAATCGTCGGACTGAAGCTTTCTTT; CDR3aa: CASSENRRTEAFF
abundance: NA; d_gene: NA; j_gene: TRBJ1-2; v_gene: TRBV5-1; CDR3nt: TGCGCCAGCAGCTTGGGGGACTTAGGCTATGGCTACACCTTC; CDR3aa: CASSLGDLGYGYTF
abundance: NA; d_gene: NA; j_gene: TRBJ1-2; v_gene: TRBV14; CDR3nt: TGTGCCAGCAGCCAAGTTCGACACTCGATATATGGCTACACCTTC; CDR3aa: CASSQVRHSIYGYTF
abundance: NA; d_gene: NA; j_gene: TRBJ2-1; v_gene: TRBV4-2; CDR3nt: TGTGCCAGCAGCCAAGATCTTCGGGTACACAATGAGCAGTTCTTC; CDR3aa: CASSQDLRVHNEQFF